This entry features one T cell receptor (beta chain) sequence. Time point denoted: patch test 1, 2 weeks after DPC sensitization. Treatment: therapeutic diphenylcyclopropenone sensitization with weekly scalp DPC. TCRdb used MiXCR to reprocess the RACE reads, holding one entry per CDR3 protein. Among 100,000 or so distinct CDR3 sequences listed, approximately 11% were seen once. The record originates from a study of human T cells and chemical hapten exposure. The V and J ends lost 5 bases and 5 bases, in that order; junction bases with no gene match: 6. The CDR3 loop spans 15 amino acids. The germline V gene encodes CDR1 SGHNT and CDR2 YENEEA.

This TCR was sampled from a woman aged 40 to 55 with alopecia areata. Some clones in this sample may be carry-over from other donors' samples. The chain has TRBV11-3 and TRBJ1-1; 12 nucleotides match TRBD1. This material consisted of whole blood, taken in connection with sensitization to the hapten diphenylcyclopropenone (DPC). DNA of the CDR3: TGTGCCAGCAGCCCCGGGACAGGGGGCTATACTGAAGCTTTCTTT. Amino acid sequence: CASSPGTGGYTEAFF. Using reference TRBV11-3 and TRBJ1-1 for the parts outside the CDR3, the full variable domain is EAGVVQSPRYKIIEKKQPVAFWCNPISGHNTLYWYLQNLGQGPELLIRYENEEAVDDSQLPKDRFSAERLKGVDSTLKIQPAELGDSAVYLCASSPGTGGYTEAFFGQGTRLTVV.